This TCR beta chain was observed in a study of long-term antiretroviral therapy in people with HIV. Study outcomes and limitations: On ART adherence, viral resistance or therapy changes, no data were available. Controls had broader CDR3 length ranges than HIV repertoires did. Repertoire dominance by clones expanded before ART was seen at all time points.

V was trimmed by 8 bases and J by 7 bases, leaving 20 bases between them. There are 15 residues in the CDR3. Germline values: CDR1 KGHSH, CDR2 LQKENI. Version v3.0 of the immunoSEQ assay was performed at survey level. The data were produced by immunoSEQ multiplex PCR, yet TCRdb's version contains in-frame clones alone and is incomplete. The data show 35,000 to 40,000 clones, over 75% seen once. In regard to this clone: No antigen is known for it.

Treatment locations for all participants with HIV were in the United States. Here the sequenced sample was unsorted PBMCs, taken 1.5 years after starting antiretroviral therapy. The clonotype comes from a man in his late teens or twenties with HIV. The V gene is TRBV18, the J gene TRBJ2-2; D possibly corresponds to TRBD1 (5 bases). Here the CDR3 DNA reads TGTGCCAGCCGAGAACAGGTTGCATCGGTCGGGGAGCTGTTTTTT. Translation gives CASREQVASVGELFF.